One and the same sample provided the 9 T cell receptor beta chains below, sequenced in a study of CD8+ T cells in alopecia areata. As the sequencing template, cDNA was produced by extracting RNA and reverse transcribing it. Assay: immunoSEQ multiplex PCR; the TCRdb copy retains only in-frame clones and omits some. The profile covers about 130,000 clones, with approximately 49% appearing a single time and around 20% taken by the ten largest. The sequences come from CD8+ T cells sorted from blood, collected at week 0. These TCRs come from a human donor with alopecia areata.

This chain uses TRBV18 with TRBJ2-7; D remains unclear. The V end lost 1 base, the J end lost 4 bases, and 14 bases lay between the germline ends. This CDR3 comprises 15 residues. CDR1 and CDR2 from the germline V gene are KGHSH and LQKENI. The CDR3 sequence: CASSPREDGDYEQYF. The CDR3 nucleotides are TGTGCCAGCTCACCACGAGAGGACGGAGATTACGAGCAGTACTTC.

V gene TRBV2 combines with J gene TRBJ2-7; TRBD1 aligns across 8 bases. The CDR3 sequence is 12 residues long. Trimming at V came to 11 bases and at J to 6 bases, leaving 9 bases not matched to a gene. Germline CDR1 SNHLY, CDR2 FYNNEI. In nucleotides, the CDR3 is TGTGCCCGAGGACAGGGCGGGCGCGAGCAGTACTTC. It translates to CARGQGGREQYF.

CDR3 residues: CSVEGAVTDTQYF. For the CDR3, the DNA is TGCAGCGTTGAAGGGGCCGTCACAGATACGCAGTATTTT. J is TRBJ2-3 and V is TRBV29-1; D gene ambiguous. Germline-derived CDR1 and CDR2 are SQVTM and ANQGSEA. V was shortened by 1 base and J by 2 bases, with 7 bases between the two germline ends. CDR3 length equals 13 residues.

This clone came up once. The genes are TRBV5-1 and TRBJ2-5; 8 nucleotides line up with TRBD1. Germline CDR1 reads SGHRS; CDR2 reads YFSETQ. The CDR3 contains 14 residues. V shed 1 base and J 5 bases; nucleotides not matched to a gene: 4. The DNA of the CDR3 is TGCGCCAGCAGCTTGAGGCACAGGGGGGAGACCCAGTACTTC. This codes for CASSLRHRGETQYF.

This clone has more than one count but fewer than ten. The chain recombines TRBV6-5 with TRBJ2-1, with D possibly matching TRBD1 (6 bases). The CDR3 length is 13 residues. In germline, CDR1 is MNHEY, CDR2 SVGAGI. V dropped 2 bases and J dropped 11 bases, with 13 bases sitting between them. CDR3 protein: CASSYEDRHKQFF. The CDR3 DNA follows: TGTGCCAGCAGTTACGAGGACAGACATAAGCAGTTCTTC.

This clone came up a few times. The rearrangement joins TRBV4-1 to TRBJ1-3; no reliable D call. Between the trimmed V and J ends, which lost 1 base and 0 bases, there was a span of 10 bases. Looked up from germline, CDR1 is MGHRA and CDR2 is YSYEKL. This CDR3 has 16 amino acids. The CDR3 region has the DNA TGCGCCAGCAGCCAAGCGTCGGAGCACTCTGGAAACACCATATATTTT. It yields the protein CASSQASEHSGNTIYF.

This clone was detected only a few times. The J gene is TRBJ1-1, the V gene TRBV7-6; D might be TRBD1 (5 bases). Deletions cut 4 bases from V and 8 bases from J, with 14 bases between. The CDR3 is 13 amino acids. Germline CDR1 SGHVS, CDR2 FNYEAQ. Here the CDR3 DNA reads TGTGCCAGCAGCTATCGGGGGACGGGGGAAGCTTTCTTT. It specifies CASSYRGTGEAFF.

This chain connects TRBV14 to TRBJ2-1; D is ambiguous. V lost 1 base and J lost 8, with 12 bases in between. Germline CDR1 is SGHDN and CDR2 is FVKESK. The CDR3 covers 14 residues. CDR3: CASSQGAVIDEQFF. The CDR3 nucleotides are TGTGCCAGCAGCCAAGGCGCGGTAATCGATGAGCAGTTCTTC.

This clone appeared a few times. This rearrangement joins TRBV19 to TRBJ2-7; 8 nucleotides align to TRBD1. Germline CDR1 is LNHDA and CDR2 is SQIVND (reference sequence). V lost 5 bases and J lost 3; bases outside the gene matches: 3. The CDR3 length is 13 residues. CDR3 DNA: TGTGCCAGTAGTGATACAGGGGGCTACGAGCAGTACTTC. The encoded protein is CASSDTGGYEQYF.